Listed here are 23 T cell receptor beta chains from one sample, sequenced in a study of spatial heterogeneity in lung cancer. MiXCR, applied by TCRdb to the 5' RACE reads, yields one record per CDR3 protein. The sample consists of roughly 18,000 distinct CDR3 sequences, roughly 5.8% of them appearing once. Study-level points and caveats: Mutation tallies in tumors tracked expanded intratumoral alpha and beta TCR counts.

Specified time point: sample taken at primary tumor resection. These receptors are not linked to any known antigen. The starting material was lung tumor tissue, obtained at surgery. All receptors derive from a female donor with early-stage non-small cell lung cancer.

A note on this clonotype: A much larger clone differs from this one at a single base, so this may be a read error. The rearrangement uses TRBV28 and TRBJ1-4; D is uncertain. The CDR3 sequence is 15 residues long. Trimming stripped 2 bases from V and 7 bases from J, with 14 bases between. Germline CDR1 MDHEN, CDR2 SYDVKM. The CDR3 DNA is TGTGCCAGCAGTTTAGTTTCACGGGCCGGTGAAAAACTGTTTTTT. This translates into CASSLVSRAGEKLFF.

This clonotype was seen repeatedly, ten times or more. This chain connects TRBV5-1 to TRBJ2-1; TRBD2 matches at 8 bases. The CDR3 runs to 14 residues. V lost 0 bases and J lost 7; bases outside the gene matches: 3. Germline CDR1 SGHRS, CDR2 YFSETQ. In DNA form, the CDR3 reads TGCGCCAGCAGCTTGGCGGGAGGGGCAAATGAGCAGTTCTTC. The encoded protein is CASSLAGGANEQFF.

The J gene is TRBJ2-1, the V gene TRBV5-4; D is uncertain. Germline V gene data show CDR1 as SGHNT and CDR2 as YYREEE (reference sequence). CDR3 length: 14 residues. V was cut by 0 bases and J by 1 base, with 5 bases left in between. CDR3 DNA: TGTGCCAGCAGCTTGGGCCAGTCCTACAATGAGCAGTTCTTC. Protein product: CASSLGQSYNEQFF.

By sample share, this clonotype is medium-sized. CDR3 sequence (DNA): TGTGCCAGCAGCATGAGTCGACAGCTCAATGAGCAGTTCTTC. Residues: CASSMSRQLNEQFF. V and J are TRBV7-2 and TRBJ2-1; tentative D call: TRBD1 (5 bases). V lost 5 bases and J 6 bases, leaving 14 bases between the germline ends. Germline loops: CDR1 SGHTA, CDR2 FQGNSA. This CDR3 spans 14 amino acids.

This clonotype has a count of ten or more. The V gene is TRBV28, the J gene TRBJ1-1; no clear D. The ends were cut back, 7 bases at V and 4 bases at J, with 10 bases in the middle. This CDR3 region has 12 residues. CDR1 MDHEN and CDR2 SYDVKM come from the germline V gene. The CDR3, as DNA: TGTGCCAGCAACTGGGGAGGCACTGAAGCTTTCTTT. This translates into CASNWGGTEAFF.

This clonotype was counted ten times or more. The chain has TRBV7-9 and TRBJ2-7, with D possibly being TRBD1 (6 bases). V dropped 8 bases and J dropped 0 bases, with 11 bases sitting between them. The CDR3 spans 13 residues. Germline CDR1 and CDR2: SEHNR and FQNEAQ (reference sequence). Written as DNA, the CDR3 is TGTGCCAGCGGACAGCCGAGCTCCTACGAGCAGTACTTC. It codes for CASGQPSSYEQYF.

In its sample, this clonotype was seen many times. The CDR3 DNA is TGTGCCAGCAGGAAAAGGGACAGCCGAGCGGGGGCAATCTACGAGCAGTACTTC. The encoded protein is CASRKRDSRAGAIYEQYF. V and J are TRBV2 and TRBJ2-7, with D maybe TRBD2 (8 bases). Germline CDR1 is SNHLY and CDR2 is FYNNEI. The CDR3 is 18 amino acids. Trimming left V 6 bases short and J 3 bases short, with 27 bases between.

The table lists this clonotype with many counts. V and J are TRBV19 and TRBJ2-7; 7 bases fit TRBD2. V lost 10 bases and J lost 0; bases outside the gene matches: 12. The CDR3 sequence is 15 residues long. Looked up from germline, CDR1 is LNHDA and CDR2 is SQIVND (reference sequence). CDR3 nucleotide sequence: TGTGCCACTAAAAGCTCCGGGACTAACTCCTACGAGCAGTACTTC. It is translated as CATKSSGTNSYEQYF.

This clonotype was detected many times. The junction departs from the called germline gene at one end, perhaps through a read error. For the CDR3, the DNA is TGTGCCAGCAGCGAGACGACTGCGAACACCGTGGAGCTGTTTTTT. It is translated as CASSETTANTVELFF. V gene TRBV9 combines with J gene TRBJ2-2; D is ambiguous. Germline V gene lookup returns CDR1 SGDLS and CDR2 YYNGEE. The CDR3 covers 15 residues.

This clonotype was recorded many times. The chain recombines TRBV20-1 with TRBJ2-3; 10 nucleotides agree with TRBD2. V was pared by 0 bases and J by 0 bases, with 9 bases of the junction left unmatched. There are 18 residues in the CDR3. Germline loops: CDR1 DFQATT, CDR2 SNEGSKA (reference sequence). CDR3: CSAREAGTSDWSTDTQYF. The CDR3 region has the DNA TGCAGTGCTAGAGAAGCCGGGACTAGCGACTGGAGCACAGATACGCAGTATTTT.

This clonotype was seen ten or more times. This sequence joins TRBV7-2 and TRBJ2-5; possibly TRBD2 for D (6 bases). Germline values: CDR1 SGHTA, CDR2 FQGNSA. Deletions cut 5 bases from V and 1 base from J, with 8 bases between. The CDR3 sequence is 13 residues long. The CDR3 DNA sequence: TGTGCCAGCAGCCAGGGACTCCAAGAGACCCAGTACTTC. As protein: CASSQGLQETQYF.

This clonotype showed up many times. The chain is built from TRBV7-3 and TRBJ2-3, with 9 bases that match TRBD1. Unmatched junction bases numbered 6, after V lost 4 bases and J lost 4 bases. Per the germline V gene, CDR1 is SGHTA and CDR2 is FQGTGA. The CDR3 runs 15 residues. CDR3 DNA sequence: TGTGCCAGCAGCTCGACAGGGGGTCAGGCAGATACGCAGTATTTT. The encoded protein is CASSSTGGQADTQYF. Combining the CDR3 with reference TRBV7-3 and TRBJ2-3 gives the whole variable domain GAGVSQTPSNKVTEKGKYVELRCDPISGHTALYWYRQSLGQGPEFLIYFQGTGAADDSGLPNDRFFAVRPEGSVSTLKIQRTERGDSAVYLCASSSTGGQADTQYFGPGTRLTVL.

At least ten counts were recorded for this clonotype. The rearrangement joins TRBV5-1 to TRBJ2-7; weak D call: TRBD2 (6 bases). Trimming stripped 0 bases from V and 5 bases from J, with 9 bases between. In germline, CDR1 is SGHRS, CDR2 YFSETQ. CDR3 length: 13 amino acids. In nucleotides, the CDR3 is TGCGCCAGCAGCTTGGGGGACTTCAACGAGCAGTACTTC. Residues: CASSLGDFNEQYF. The full variable domain, with the rest looked up from reference TRBV5-1 and TRBJ2-7, is KAGVTQTPRYLIKTRGQQVTLSCSPISGHRSVSWYQQTPGQGLQFLFEYFSETQRNKGNFPGRFSGRQFSNSRSEMNVSTLELGDSALYLCASSLGDFNEQYFGPGTRLTVT.

This clonotype was observed many times. The chain has TRBV29-1 and TRBJ2-5; 7 bases agree with TRBD1. With 8 bases clipped from V and 4 bases from J, the junction kept 10 bases outside the gene matches. Germline CDR1 reads SQVTM; CDR2 reads ANQGSEA. The CDR3 consists of 13 residues. CDR3 in amino acids: CSSKGGRTETQYF. The CDR3 DNA follows: TGCAGCTCAAAAGGGGGCAGGACAGAGACCCAGTACTTC.

In this sample, this clonotype turned up many times. The chain recombines TRBV7-6 with TRBJ2-5; 8 bases are a match to TRBD2. The ends lost 4 bases at V and 5 bases at J; junction bases unmatched: 6. The V gene's germline CDR1 is SGHVS and CDR2 FNYEAQ. The CDR3 has 14 residues. The CDR3 region is CASSSGLAAETQYF. The CDR3 region has the DNA TGTGCCAGCAGCTCCGGACTAGCTGCCGAGACCCAGTACTTC.

In this sample, this clonotype turned up many times. The rearrangement links TRBV6-4 to TRBJ2-1; possibly TRBD1 for D (6 bases). V lost 4 bases and J 10 bases, leaving 17 bases between the germline ends. This CDR3 is built from 14 residues. Germline CDR1 MRHNA, CDR2 SNTAGT. The CDR3: CASSGVGTSGEQFF. The CDR3 region has the DNA TGTGCCAGCAGTGGTGTCGGGACATCGGGCGAGCAGTTCTTC.

This clonotype appeared a few times. The chain recombines TRBV5-1 with TRBJ2-1; D gene uncertain. The V end was cut by 5 bases, the J end by 0 bases, with 9 bases between. CDR1 and CDR2 (germline): SGHRS, YFSETQ. CDR3 length equals 14 residues. The CDR3 sequence is CASRAEPSYNEQFF. The CDR3 nucleotides are TGCGCCAGCAGAGCTGAGCCCTCCTACAATGAGCAGTTCTTC. Filled out from reference TRBV5-1 and TRBJ2-1, the complete variable domain reads KAGVTQTPRYLIKTRGQQVTLSCSPISGHRSVSWYQQTPGQGLQFLFEYFSETQRNKGNFPGRFSGRQFSNSRSEMNVSTLELGDSALYLCASRAEPSYNEQFFGPGTRLTVL.

CDR3 sequence: CASSSGLAGSSYEQYF. CDR3 nucleotide sequence: TGTGCCAGCAGTTCGGGACTAGCGGGTAGCTCCTACGAGCAGTACTTC. The chain joins TRBV27 to TRBJ2-7, with 12 bases fitting TRBD2. This CDR3 is built from 16 residues. The germline CDR1 and CDR2 sequences are MNHEY and SMNVEV (reference sequence). J was trimmed by 0 bases and V by 4 bases; bases with no gene match: 4.

A few counts support this clonotype. The rearrangement links TRBV20-1 to TRBJ1-5, with no clear D. Germline CDR1 reads DFQATT; CDR2 reads SNEGSKA (reference sequence). Deletions cut 4 bases from V and 2 bases from J, with 9 bases between. This CDR3 spans 13 amino acids. CDR3 coding DNA: TGCAGTGCTACCCCCTTGGGCAATCAGCCCCAGCATTTT. The encoded protein is CSATPLGNQPQHF.

This clonotype was picked up many times. The chain uses TRBV6-5 and TRBJ2-7; D possibly uses TRBD1 or TRBD2 (5 bases each). Trimming removed 10 bases from V and 7 bases from J, with 17 bases in between. The CDR3 spans 12 residues. Germline CDR1 reads MNHEY; CDR2 reads SVGAGI. CDR3 sequence: CATRDPGREQYF. The DNA of the CDR3 is TGTGCCACCCGGGACCCCGGGCGGGAGCAGTACTTC.

This clonotype occurred a few times. V is TRBV20-1 and J is TRBJ2-5; TRBD2 matches at 8 bases. Germline V gene sequence: CDR1 DFQATT, CDR2 SNEGSKA (reference sequence). The CDR3 sequence is 12 residues long. Germline trimming cut 7 bases from V and 1 base from J; bases unmatched to any gene: 2. The CDR3 bases are TGCAGTGGTACTAGCGGCCAAGAGACCCAGTACTTC. It codes for CSGTSGQETQYF.

This clonotype was seen many times. The DNA for the CDR3 is TGTGCCAGCAGTTTTCGAGGGAGAGGGGCTAGGGATTGGTCCTACGAGCAGTACTTC. Its translation is CASSFRGRGARDWSYEQYF. The gene calls are TRBV27 and TRBJ2-7; either TRBD1 or TRBD2 may supply D (5 bases each). Germline-derived CDR1 and CDR2 are MNHEY and SMNVEV (reference sequence). The CDR3 loop spans 19 amino acids. V was shortened by 3 bases and J by 1 base, with 25 bases between the two germline ends.

In its sample, this clonotype was seen a few times. V gene TRBV6-6 combines with J gene TRBJ2-7; 9 bases agree with TRBD1. The V segment lost 7 bases and the J segment 7 bases; nucleotides outside the gene matches: 8. Germline V gives CDR1 MNHNY, CDR2 SVGAGI (reference sequence). The CDR3 length is 13 residues. CDR3 loop: CASKSGQGREQYF. As DNA, the CDR3 is TGTGCCAGCAAATCAGGACAGGGGCGGGAGCAGTACTTC.